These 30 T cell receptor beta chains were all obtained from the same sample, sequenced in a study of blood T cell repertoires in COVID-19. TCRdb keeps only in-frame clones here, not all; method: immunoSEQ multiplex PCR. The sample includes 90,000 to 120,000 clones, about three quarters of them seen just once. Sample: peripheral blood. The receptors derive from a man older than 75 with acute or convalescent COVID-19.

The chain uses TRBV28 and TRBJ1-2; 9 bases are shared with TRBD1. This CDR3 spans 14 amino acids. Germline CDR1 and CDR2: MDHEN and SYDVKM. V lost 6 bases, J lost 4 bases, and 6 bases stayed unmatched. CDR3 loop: CASRPDRGSYGYTF. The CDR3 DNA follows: TGTGCCAGCAGGCCGGACAGGGGAAGCTATGGCTACACCTTC.

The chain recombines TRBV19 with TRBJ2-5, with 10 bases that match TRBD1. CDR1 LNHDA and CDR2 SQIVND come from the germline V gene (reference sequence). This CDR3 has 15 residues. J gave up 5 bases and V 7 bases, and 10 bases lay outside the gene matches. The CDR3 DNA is TGTGCCAGTACCTCGAGACCGGGACAGGGGGAGACCCAGTACTTC. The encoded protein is CASTSRPGQGETQYF.

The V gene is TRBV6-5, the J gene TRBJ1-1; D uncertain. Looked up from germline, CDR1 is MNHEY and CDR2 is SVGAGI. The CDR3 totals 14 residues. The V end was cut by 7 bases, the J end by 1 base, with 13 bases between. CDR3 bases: TGTGCCAGCAAACGCCTTAACAGGAACACTGAAGCTTTCTTT. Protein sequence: CASKRLNRNTEAFF.

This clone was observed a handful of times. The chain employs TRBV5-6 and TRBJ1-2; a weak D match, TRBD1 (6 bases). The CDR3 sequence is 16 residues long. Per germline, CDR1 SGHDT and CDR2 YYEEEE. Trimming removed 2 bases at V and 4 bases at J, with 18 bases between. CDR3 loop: CASSLITGQNTYGYTF. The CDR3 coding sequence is TGTGCCAGCAGCTTAATAACAGGGCAAAACACCTATGGCTACACCTTC.

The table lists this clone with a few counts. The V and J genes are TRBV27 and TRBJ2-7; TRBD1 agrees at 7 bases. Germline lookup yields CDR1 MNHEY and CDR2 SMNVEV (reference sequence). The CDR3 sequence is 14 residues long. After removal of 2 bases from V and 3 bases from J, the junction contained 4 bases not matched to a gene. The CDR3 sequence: CASSLGTAYYEQYF. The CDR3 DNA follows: TGTGCCAGCAGTTTAGGGACAGCATACTACGAGCAGTACTTC.

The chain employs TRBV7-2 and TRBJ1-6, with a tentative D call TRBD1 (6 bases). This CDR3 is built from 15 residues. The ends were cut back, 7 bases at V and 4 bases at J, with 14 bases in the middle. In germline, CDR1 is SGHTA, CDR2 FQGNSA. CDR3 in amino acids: CASNRGGGYNSPLHF. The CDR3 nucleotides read TGTGCCAGCAACAGAGGGGGGGGTTATAATTCACCCCTCCACTTT.

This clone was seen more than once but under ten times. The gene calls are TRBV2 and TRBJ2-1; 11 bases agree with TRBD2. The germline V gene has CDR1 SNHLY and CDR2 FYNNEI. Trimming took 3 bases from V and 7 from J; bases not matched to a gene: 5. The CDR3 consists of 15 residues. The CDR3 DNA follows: TGTGCCAGCAGTGACGATAGGACTAGCGGGAATGAGCAGTTCTTC. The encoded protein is CASSDDRTSGNEQFF. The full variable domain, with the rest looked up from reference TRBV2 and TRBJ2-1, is EPEVTQTPSHQVTQMGQEVILRCVPISNHLYFYWYRQILGQKVEFLVSFYNNEISEKSEIFDDQFSVERPDGSNFTLKIRSTKLEDSAMYFCASSDDRTSGNEQFFGPGTRLTVL.

The CDR3 DNA follows: TGTGCCAGCTCACCAGGAGGGCAGGATATTTCACCCCTCCACTTT. As protein: CASSPGGQDISPLHF. The V call is TRBV18, the J call TRBJ1-6; D is unresolved. From germline, CDR1 is KGHSH and CDR2 LQKENI. V was clipped by 2 bases and J by 9 bases, with 14 bases between them. The CDR3 has 15 amino acids. Combining the CDR3 with reference TRBV18 and TRBJ1-6 gives the whole variable domain NAGVMQNPRHLVRRRGQEARLRCSPMKGHSHVYWYRQLPEEGLKFMVYLQKENIIDESGMPKERFSAEFPKEGPSILRIQQVVRGDSAAYFCASSPGGQDISPLHFGNGTRLTVT.

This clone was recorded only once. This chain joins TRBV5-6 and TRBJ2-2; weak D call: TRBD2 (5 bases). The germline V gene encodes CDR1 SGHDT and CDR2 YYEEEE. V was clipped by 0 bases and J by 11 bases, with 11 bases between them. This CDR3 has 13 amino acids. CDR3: CASSLGAADELFF. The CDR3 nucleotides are TGTGCCAGCAGCTTGGGGGCAGCGGATGAGCTGTTTTTT.

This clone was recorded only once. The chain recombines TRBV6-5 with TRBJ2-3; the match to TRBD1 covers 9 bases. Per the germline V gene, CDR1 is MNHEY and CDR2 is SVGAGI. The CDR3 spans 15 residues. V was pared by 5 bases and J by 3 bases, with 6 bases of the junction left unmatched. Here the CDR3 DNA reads TGTGCCAGCAGTCGTGGGGACAGGGAAACAGATACGCAGTATTTT. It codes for CASSRGDRETDTQYF.

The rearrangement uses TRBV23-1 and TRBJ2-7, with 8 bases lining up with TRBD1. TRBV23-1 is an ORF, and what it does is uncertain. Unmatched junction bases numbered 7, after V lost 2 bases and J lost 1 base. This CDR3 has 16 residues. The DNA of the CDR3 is TGCGCCAGCAGTCAAATCCGGGACAGGTGGTCCTACGAGCAGTACTTC. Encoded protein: CASSQIRDRWSYEQYF.

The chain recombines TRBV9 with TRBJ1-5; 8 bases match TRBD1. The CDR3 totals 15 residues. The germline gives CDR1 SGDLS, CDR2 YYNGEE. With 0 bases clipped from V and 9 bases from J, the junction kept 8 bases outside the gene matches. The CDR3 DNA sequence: TGTGCCAGCAGCGTAGTAGCGGACAGGGCTTCGCCCCAGCATTTT. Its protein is CASSVVADRASPQHF.

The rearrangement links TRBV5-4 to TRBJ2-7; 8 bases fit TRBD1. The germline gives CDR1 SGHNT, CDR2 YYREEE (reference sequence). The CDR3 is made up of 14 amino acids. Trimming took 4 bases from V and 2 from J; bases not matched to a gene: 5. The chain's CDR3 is CASSPGQVPYEQYF. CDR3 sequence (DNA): TGTGCCAGCAGCCCGGGACAGGTCCCCTACGAGCAGTACTTC.

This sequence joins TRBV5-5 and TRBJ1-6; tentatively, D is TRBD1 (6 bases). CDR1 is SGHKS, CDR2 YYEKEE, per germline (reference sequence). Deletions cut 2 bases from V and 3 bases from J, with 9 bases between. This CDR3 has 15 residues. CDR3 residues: CASSFTQGYNSPLHF. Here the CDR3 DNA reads TGTGCCAGCAGCTTTACACAGGGCTATAATTCACCCCTCCACTTT.

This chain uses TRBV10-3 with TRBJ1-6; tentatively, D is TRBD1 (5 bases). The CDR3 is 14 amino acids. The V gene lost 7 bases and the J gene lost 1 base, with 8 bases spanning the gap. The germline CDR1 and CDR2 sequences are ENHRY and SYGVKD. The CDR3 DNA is TGTGCCATCACCTCAGGGTCCTATAATTCACCCCTCCACTTT. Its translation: CAITSGSYNSPLHF.

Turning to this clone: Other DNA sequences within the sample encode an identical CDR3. CDR3 loop: CAISGRDREAHEQFF. In DNA, the CDR3 is TGTGCCATCAGTGGCCGGGACAGGGAGGCCCACGAGCAGTTCTTC. This sequence joins TRBV10-3 and TRBJ2-1; 9 nucleotides match TRBD1. Germline V gene sequence: CDR1 ENHRY, CDR2 SYGVKD. V was pared by 4 bases and J by 10 bases, with 11 bases of the junction left unmatched. This CDR3 is built from 15 residues.

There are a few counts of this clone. The CDR3 region has the DNA TGTGCCAGCAGTCTCGGGACTAGCGGATATGAGCAGTTCTTC. It specifies CASSLGTSGYEQFF. The J gene is TRBJ2-1, the V gene TRBV27; 11 nucleotides agree with TRBD2. CDR1 is MNHEY and CDR2 is SMNVEV in the germline V gene (reference sequence). The CDR3 has 14 residues. Unmatched junction bases numbered 5, after V lost 5 bases and J lost 8 bases.

The CDR3 region is CASSLSTAIPPYEQYF. CDR3 DNA: TGCGCCAGCAGCTTGTCGACAGCGATACCCCCCTACGAGCAGTACTTC. The rearrangement joins TRBV5-1 to TRBJ2-7, with a tentative D call TRBD1 (5 bases). Germline lookup yields CDR1 SGHRS and CDR2 YFSETQ. This CDR3 region has 16 residues. Trimming removed 1 base at V and 2 bases at J, with 16 bases between.

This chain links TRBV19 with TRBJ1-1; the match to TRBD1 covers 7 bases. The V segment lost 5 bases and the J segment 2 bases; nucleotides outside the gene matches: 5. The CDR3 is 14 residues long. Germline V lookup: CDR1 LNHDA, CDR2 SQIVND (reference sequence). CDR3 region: CASSVDRVNTEAFF. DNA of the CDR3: TGTGCCAGTAGTGTTGACAGGGTTAACACTGAAGCTTTCTTT.

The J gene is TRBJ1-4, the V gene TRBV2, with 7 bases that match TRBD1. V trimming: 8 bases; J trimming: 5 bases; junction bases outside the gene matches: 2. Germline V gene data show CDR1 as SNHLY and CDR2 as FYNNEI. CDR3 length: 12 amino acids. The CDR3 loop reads CASGDSNEKLFF. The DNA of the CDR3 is TGTGCCAGCGGGGACAGCAATGAAAAACTGTTTTTT.

The CDR3 region is CASSLGTGDTNEQFF. CDR3 nucleotide sequence: TGTGCCAGCAGCTTAGGGACAGGGGACACCAATGAGCAGTTCTTC. The gene calls are TRBV7-6 and TRBJ2-1; 9 bases line up with TRBD1. Per germline, CDR1 SGHVS and CDR2 FNYEAQ. This CDR3 contains 15 residues. The ends lost 1 base at V and 6 bases at J; junction bases unmatched: 4.

CDR3 sequence (DNA): TGTGCCAGCAGCTTAGAACCCCGCGCATACCACAATGAGCAGTTCTTC. Amino acid sequence: CASSLEPRAYHNEQFF. V usage is TRBV7-2 and J usage is TRBJ2-1; no clear D. CDR1 is SGHTA, CDR2 FQGNSA, per germline. V was shortened by 1 base and J by 5 bases, with 15 bases between the two germline ends. This CDR3 region has 16 residues.

CDR3 sequence reads: CSAYTTNEQFF. Here the CDR3 DNA reads TGCAGCGCATACACTACGAATGAGCAGTTCTTC. V gene TRBV29-1 combines with J gene TRBJ2-1; the D is unclear. Trimming took off 7 bases at V and 7 bases at J, with 11 bases between the two ends. Per the germline V gene, CDR1 is SQVTM and CDR2 is ANQGSEA. The CDR3 spans 11 residues.

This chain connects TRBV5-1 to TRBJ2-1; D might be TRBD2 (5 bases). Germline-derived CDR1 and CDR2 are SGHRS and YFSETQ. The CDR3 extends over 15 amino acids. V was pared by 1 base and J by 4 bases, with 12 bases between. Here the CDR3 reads CASSLTLGGYNEQFF. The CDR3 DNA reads TGCGCCAGCAGCTTGACACTAGGAGGATACAATGAGCAGTTCTTC.

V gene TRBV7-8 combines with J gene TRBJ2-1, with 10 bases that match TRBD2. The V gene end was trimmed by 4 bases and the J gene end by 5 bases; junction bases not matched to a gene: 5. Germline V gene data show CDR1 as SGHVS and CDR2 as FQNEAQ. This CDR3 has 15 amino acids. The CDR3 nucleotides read TGTGCCAGCAGCTCCAGGACTAGCGGAGACAATGAGCAGTTCTTC. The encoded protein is CASSSRTSGDNEQFF.

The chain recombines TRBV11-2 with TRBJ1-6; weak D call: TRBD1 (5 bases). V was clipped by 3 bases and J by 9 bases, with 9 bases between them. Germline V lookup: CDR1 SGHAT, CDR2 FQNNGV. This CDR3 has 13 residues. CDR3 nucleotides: TGTGCCAGCAGCTTTCAGGGTTTTTCACCCCTCCACTTT. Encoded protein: CASSFQGFSPLHF.

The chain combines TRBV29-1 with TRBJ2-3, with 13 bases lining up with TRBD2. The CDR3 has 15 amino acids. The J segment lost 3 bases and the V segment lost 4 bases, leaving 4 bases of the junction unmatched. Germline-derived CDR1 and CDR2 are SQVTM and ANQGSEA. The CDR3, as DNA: TGCAGCGTTGTGGGACTAGCGGGACCTACAGATACGCAGTATTTT. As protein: CSVVGLAGPTDTQYF.

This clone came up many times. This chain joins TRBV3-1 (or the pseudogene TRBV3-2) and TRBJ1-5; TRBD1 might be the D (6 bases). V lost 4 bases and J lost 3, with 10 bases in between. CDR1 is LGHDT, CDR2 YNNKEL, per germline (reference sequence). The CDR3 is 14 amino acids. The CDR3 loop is CASSLGQPNQPQHF. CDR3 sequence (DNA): TGTGCCAGCAGCCTAGGACAGCCCAATCAGCCCCAGCATTTT.

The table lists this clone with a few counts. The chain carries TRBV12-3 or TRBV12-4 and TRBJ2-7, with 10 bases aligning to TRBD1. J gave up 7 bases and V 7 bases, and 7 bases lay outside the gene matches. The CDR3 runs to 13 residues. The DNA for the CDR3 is TGTGCCAGCACCCGACAGGGGGCGGGAGAGCAGTACTTC. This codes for CASTRQGAGEQYF.

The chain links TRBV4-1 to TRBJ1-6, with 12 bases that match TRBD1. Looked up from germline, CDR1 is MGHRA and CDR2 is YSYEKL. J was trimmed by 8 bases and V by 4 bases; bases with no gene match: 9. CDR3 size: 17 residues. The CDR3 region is CASSPTGTGGADSPLHF. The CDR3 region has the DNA TGCGCCAGCAGCCCTACGGGGACAGGGGGCGCAGATTCACCCCTCCACTTT.